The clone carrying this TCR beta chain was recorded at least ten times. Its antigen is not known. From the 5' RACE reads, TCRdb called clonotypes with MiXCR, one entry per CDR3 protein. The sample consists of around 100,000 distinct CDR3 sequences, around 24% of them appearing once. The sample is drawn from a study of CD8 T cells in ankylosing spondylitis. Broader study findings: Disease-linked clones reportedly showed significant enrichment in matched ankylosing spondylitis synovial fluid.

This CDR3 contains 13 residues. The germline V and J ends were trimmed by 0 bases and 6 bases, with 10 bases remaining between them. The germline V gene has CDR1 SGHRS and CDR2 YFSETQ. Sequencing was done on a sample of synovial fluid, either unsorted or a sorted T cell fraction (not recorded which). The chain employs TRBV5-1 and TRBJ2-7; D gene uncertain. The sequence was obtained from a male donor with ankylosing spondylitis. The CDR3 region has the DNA TGCGCCAGCAGCTTGGCTACAGCCTCCGAGCAGTACTTC. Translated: CASSLATASEQYF.